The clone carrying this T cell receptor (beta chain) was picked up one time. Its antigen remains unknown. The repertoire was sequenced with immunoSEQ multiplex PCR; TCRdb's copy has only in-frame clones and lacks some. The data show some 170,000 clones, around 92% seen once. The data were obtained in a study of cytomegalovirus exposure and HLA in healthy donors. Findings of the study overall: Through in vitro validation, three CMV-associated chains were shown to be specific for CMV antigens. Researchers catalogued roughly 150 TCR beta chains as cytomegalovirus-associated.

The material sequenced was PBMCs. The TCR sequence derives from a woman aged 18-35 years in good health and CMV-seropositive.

The CDR3 coding sequence is TGTGCCAGCAGCATCCGACAGGGGGCTTGGGAGACCCAGTACTTC. As protein: CASSIRQGAWETQYF. This chain joins TRBV11-2 and TRBJ2-5, with TRBD1 matching 10 bases. The junction had 8 bases not matched to a gene; V was cut back by 5 bases and J by 5 bases. CDR1 and CDR2 (germline): SGHAT, FQNNGV. CDR3 size: 15 residues.